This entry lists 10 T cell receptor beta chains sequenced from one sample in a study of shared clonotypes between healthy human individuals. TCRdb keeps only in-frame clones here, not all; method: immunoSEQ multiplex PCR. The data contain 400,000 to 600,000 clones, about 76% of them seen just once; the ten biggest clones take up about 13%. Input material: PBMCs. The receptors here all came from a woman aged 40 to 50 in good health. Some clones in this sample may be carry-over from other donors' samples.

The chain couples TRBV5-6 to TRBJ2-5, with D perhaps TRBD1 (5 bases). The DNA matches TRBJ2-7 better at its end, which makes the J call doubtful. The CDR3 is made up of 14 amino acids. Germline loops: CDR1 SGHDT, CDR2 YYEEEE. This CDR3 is CASSSTQGLYEQYF. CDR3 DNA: TGTGCCAGCAGCTCGACGCAGGGTCTCTACGAGCAGTACTTC.

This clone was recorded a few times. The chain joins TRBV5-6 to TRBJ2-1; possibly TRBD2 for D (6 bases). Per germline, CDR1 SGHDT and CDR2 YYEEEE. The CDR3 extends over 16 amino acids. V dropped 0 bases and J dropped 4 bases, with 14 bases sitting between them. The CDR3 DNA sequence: TGTGCCAGCAGCTTGGGCGGGACTTTCACATACAATGAGCAGTTCTTC. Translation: CASSLGGTFTYNEQFF.

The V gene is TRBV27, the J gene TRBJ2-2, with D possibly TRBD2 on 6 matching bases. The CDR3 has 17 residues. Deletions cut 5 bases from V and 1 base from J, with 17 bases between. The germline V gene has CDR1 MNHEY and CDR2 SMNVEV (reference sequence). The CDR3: CASSPLVRGRNTGELFF. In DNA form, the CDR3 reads TGTGCCAGCAGTCCCCTCGTGCGGGGCCGGAACACCGGGGAGCTGTTTTTT.

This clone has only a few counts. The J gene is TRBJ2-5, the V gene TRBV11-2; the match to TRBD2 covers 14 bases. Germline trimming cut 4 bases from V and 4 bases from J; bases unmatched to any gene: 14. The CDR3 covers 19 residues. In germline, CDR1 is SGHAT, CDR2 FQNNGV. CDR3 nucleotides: TGTGCCAGCAGCTCCGGGACTAGCGGGAGAACGGCGTGGGTAGAGACCCAGTACTTC. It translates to CASSSGTSGRTAWVETQYF.

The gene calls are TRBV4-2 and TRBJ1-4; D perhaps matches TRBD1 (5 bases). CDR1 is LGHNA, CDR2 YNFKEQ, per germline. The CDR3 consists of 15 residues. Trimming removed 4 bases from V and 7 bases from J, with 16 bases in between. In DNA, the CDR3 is TGTGCCAGCAGCCCGCCGACAGAGGATTTTGAAAAACTGTTTTTT. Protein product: CASSPPTEDFEKLFF.

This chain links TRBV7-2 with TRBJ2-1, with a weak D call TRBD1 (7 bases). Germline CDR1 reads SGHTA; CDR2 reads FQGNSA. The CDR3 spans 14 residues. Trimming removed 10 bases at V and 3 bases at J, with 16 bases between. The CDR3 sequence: CATQGGIGYNEQFF. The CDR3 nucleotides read TGTGCCACCCAGGGGGGAATCGGCTACAATGAGCAGTTCTTC.

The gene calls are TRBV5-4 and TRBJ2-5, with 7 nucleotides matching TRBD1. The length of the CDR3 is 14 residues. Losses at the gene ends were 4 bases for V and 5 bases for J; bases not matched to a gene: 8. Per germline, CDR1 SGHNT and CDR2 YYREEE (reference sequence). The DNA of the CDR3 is TGTGCCAGCAGCCCGCGAGGGGGCGACGAGACCCAGTACTTC. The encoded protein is CASSPRGGDETQYF.

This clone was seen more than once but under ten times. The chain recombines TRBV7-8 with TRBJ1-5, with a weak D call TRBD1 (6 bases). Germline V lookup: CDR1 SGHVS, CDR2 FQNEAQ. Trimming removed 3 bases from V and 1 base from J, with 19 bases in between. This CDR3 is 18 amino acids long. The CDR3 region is CASSLVGGGLTSNQPQHF. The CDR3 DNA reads TGTGCCAGCAGCTTGGTAGGAGGGGGACTTACGAGCAATCAGCCCCAGCATTTT.

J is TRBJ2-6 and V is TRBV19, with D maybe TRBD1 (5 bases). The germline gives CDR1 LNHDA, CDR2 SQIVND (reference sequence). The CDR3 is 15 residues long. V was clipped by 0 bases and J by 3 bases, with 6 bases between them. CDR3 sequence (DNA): TGTGCCAGTAGTATAGACAGGGTTGGGGCCAACGTCCTGACTTTC. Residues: CASSIDRVGANVLTF.

The DNA for the CDR3 is TGTGCCAGCAGCTTAGGATTCAATGAGCAGTTCTTC. This codes for CASSLGFNEQFF. J is TRBJ2-1 and V is TRBV7-2; no definite D call. The V end lost 1 base, the J end lost 6 bases, and 4 bases lay between the germline ends. The germline CDR1 and CDR2 sequences are SGHTA and FQGNSA. The CDR3 spans 12 residues.